The clone carrying this T cell receptor beta chain showed up many times. What it recognizes is unknown. CDR1 SGHRS and CDR2 YFSETQ come from the germline V gene. The CDR3 has 14 residues. Trimming stripped 0 bases from V and 5 bases from J, with 10 bases between. As for time point: sample taken at primary tumor resection. This record comes from a study of spatial heterogeneity in lung cancer. Regarding the study as a whole: Counts of expanded alpha and beta TCRs within tumors tracked the tumor nonsynonymous mutation count.

TCRdb itself ran the 5' RACE reads through MiXCR, one entry per CDR3 protein. The table records 5,500 to 9,000 distinct CDR3 sequences, about 14% of them present only once. The TCR comes from a male donor with early-stage non-small cell lung cancer. The chain combines TRBV5-1 with TRBJ2-3, with a possible D match to TRBD1 (5 bases). Sequencing was performed on lung tumor tissue, taken at surgery. In nucleotides, the CDR3 is TGCGCCAGCAGCTTGGGAAGGGGTAGAGATACGCAGTATTTT. As protein: CASSLGRGRDTQYF.